This passage covers 9 T cell receptor beta chains from one sample sequenced in a study of neurological immune-mediated disorders. A single record per CDR3 protein comes from TCRdb applying MiXCR to the 5' RACE reads. The sample records fewer than 80,000 distinct CDR3 sequences, 4% to 5.5% being singletons. The sequenced sample consisted of PBMCs. The receptors derive from a woman in her 50s with multiple sclerosis.

This clonotype showed up just a few times. The chain recombines TRBV10-3 with TRBJ1-5, with D perhaps TRBD1 (6 bases). Germline loops: CDR1 ENHRY, CDR2 SYGVKD. The CDR3 runs 14 residues. Trimming shortened V by 3 bases and J by 6 bases, and 12 bases separated the two germline ends. CDR3 amino acids: CAISESGVGQPQHF. CDR3 DNA sequence: TGTGCCATCAGTGAATCAGGGGTGGGTCAGCCCCAGCATTTT.

This clonotype was picked up a small number of times. A read error may produce the germline difference seen at one junction end. The V gene is TRBV10-3, the J gene TRBJ1-5; D is unclear. Germline V gene lookup returns CDR1 ENHRY and CDR2 SYGVKD. The CDR3 extends over 15 amino acids. CDR3 sequence reads: CAISEYAGPHQPQNF. CDR3 nucleotide sequence: TGTGCCATCAGTGAATACGCCGGCCCACATCAGCCCCAGAATTTT.

This clonotype appeared many times. The chain uses TRBV7-3 and TRBJ1-1; D is unresolved. The CDR3 runs 13 residues. Germline V gene lookup returns CDR1 SGHTA and CDR2 FQGTGA. V lost 3 bases and J 1 base, leaving 6 bases between the germline ends. The CDR3 sequence is CASSFDGNTEAFF. Written as DNA, the CDR3 is TGTGCCAGCAGCTTCGACGGGAACACTGAAGCTTTCTTT. Full variable domain (remainder filled in from reference TRBV7-3 and TRBJ1-1): GAGVSQTPSNKVTEKGKYVELRCDPISGHTALYWYRQSLGQGPEFLIYFQGTGAADDSGLPNDRFFAVRPEGSVSTLKIQRTERGDSAVYLCASSFDGNTEAFFGQGTRLTVV.

This clonotype was picked up many times. The CDR3 reads CSATSGTGVYEQYF. In DNA, the CDR3 is TGCAGTGCTACCTCCGGGACGGGGGTCTACGAGCAGTACTTC. The chain joins TRBV20-1 to TRBJ2-7; D may be TRBD2 (6 bases). The V gene lost 4 bases and the J gene lost 3 bases, with 16 bases spanning the gap. In germline, CDR1 is DFQATT, CDR2 SNEGSKA (reference sequence). The CDR3 is 14 amino acids.

This clonotype has ten or more counts. The rearrangement links TRBV20-1 to TRBJ1-6, with D uncertain. The CDR3 sequence is 15 residues long. Germline loops: CDR1 DFQATT, CDR2 SNEGSKA (reference sequence). The V gene lost 1 base and the J gene lost 2 bases, with 9 bases spanning the gap. DNA of the CDR3: TGCAGTGCTAGAGCTGGAGGTGCCTATAATTCACCCCTCCACTTT. Translating it yields CSARAGGAYNSPLHF.

This clonotype has a count of ten or more. V is TRBV12-3 or TRBV12-4 and J is TRBJ2-5; either TRBD1 or TRBD2 may supply D (5 bases each). CDR3 size: 14 residues. V dropped 4 bases and J dropped 5 bases, with 14 bases sitting between them. This CDR3 is CASSSGTSGETQYF. CDR3 DNA sequence: TGTGCCAGCAGTTCCGGGACGTCGGGGGAGACCCAGTACTTC.

Many counts were recorded for this clonotype. V is TRBV12-3 or TRBV12-4 and J is TRBJ2-5; D is ambiguous. The V and J ends lost 5 bases and 1 base respectively, with 8 bases between them. The CDR3 runs to 13 residues. This CDR3 reads CASSRNTQETQYF. CDR3 DNA: TGTGCCAGCAGTCGGAATACCCAAGAGACCCAGTACTTC.

At least ten counts were recorded for this clonotype. The gene calls are TRBV10-3 and TRBJ2-1; a possible D gene is TRBD1 (5 bases). V was shortened by 3 bases and J by 9 bases, with 12 bases between the two germline ends. This CDR3 region has 13 residues. Germline V gene data show CDR1 as ENHRY and CDR2 as SYGVKD. CDR3 coding DNA: TGTGCCATCAGTGAAATAATAGACAGTGAGCAGTTCTTC. Amino acid sequence: CAISEIIDSEQFF.

This clonotype appeared many times. The junction and the germline gene differ at one end; a read error may be behind it. The J gene is TRBJ1-5, the V gene TRBV4-1, with D maybe TRBD1 (5 bases). There are 14 residues in the CDR3. Germline assignment: CDR1 MGHRA and CDR2 YSYEKL. CDR3 loop: CASSQEWGNEPQNF. The CDR3 nucleotides read TGCGCCAGCAGCCAAGAGTGGGGGAATGAGCCCCAGAATTTT.